This T cell receptor (beta chain) originates from a study of regulatory T cells in long-lasting Graves disease. This clonotype has only a few counts. What it binds is unknown. Study results and caveats: Persistent Graves' patients had lower TCR diversity than newly diagnosed ones.

The germline V gene encodes CDR1 KGHDR and CDR2 SFDVKD. V was cut by 6 bases and J by 9 bases, with 14 bases left in between. This CDR3 is built from 13 residues. Arm-PCR of CDR3 regions with iRepertoire HTBI primers generated TCR beta libraries. A single record per CDR3 protein comes from TCRdb applying MiXCR to the multiplex PCR reads. Among about 560,000 distinct CDR3 sequences listed, around 15% were seen once. Time point: newly diagnosed GD, antithyroid drugs for less than 3 months. With RNA extracted from PBMCs as input, the TCR library was made. The data were also submitted as part of a second study, on T cells in Graves' hyperthyroidism and ophthalmopathy.

V gene TRBV24-1 combines with J gene TRBJ1-5, with TRBD1 as a possible D gene (5 bases). This clonotype was obtained from a man aged 18 to 29 with Graves disease. The sample in question was peripheral blood mononuclear cells (PBMCs), obtained at new diagnosis, from a patient treated with antithyroid drugs. CDR3 DNA sequence: TGTGCCACCAGTCTCGCCGGGACCTCGCCCCAGCATTTT. This codes for CATSLAGTSPQHF.